This is a list of T cell receptor beta chains from one sample in a study of technical replicates of blood from several donors. Sequenced by immunoSEQ multiplex PCR; TCRdb stores in-frame clones only, minus some. The repertoire holds approximately 73,000 clones, with about 90% as singletons. Specimen: T cells isolated from PBMCs. The origin of the receptors is a human donor in good health. Both conserved end residues are part of each CDR3. The order of the fields is V gene, clone size, CDR3 protein. Clone size, where shown, is once, few, many, or a class for clones that have expanded.

TRBV6-5 . CASSYDFWRTDTQYF
TRBV15 once CATSRAGTGSYEQYF
TRBV14 once CASSQDLGRREQYF
TRBV5-6 . CASSQGANEQYF
TRBV6-1 . CASSTGVITEAFF
TRBV19 . CASSPTSYNEQFF
TRBV19 once CASSTEPDRVEQYF
TRBV18 . CASSPQGAGEQYF
TRBV28 . CASNIGDRALETQYF
TRBV7-9 . CASSFLAGGREQYF
TRBV29-1 . CSVEASSTYEQYF
TRBV12-5 . CASGLGLDEQYF
TRBV5-1 . CASRRDRTSYGYTF
TRBV20-1 once CSASRGQGYTF
TRBV6-6 . CASSYSQQGGTGELFF
TRBV7-6 . CASSLGTFGSDNIF
TRBV9 . CASSTPGQGNTIYF
TRBV5-1 . CASSLGQGSVRNTIYF
TRBV9 . CASSRDSLAGRETQYF
TRBV30 . CAWSAPSYTGSEREAFF
TRBV7-2 . CASSLGTSGRAKYF
TRBV10-3 once CAITEGQGRETQYF
TRBV19 once CATSIQGRQETQYF
TRBV7-9 . CASSLYLGGANEKLFF
TRBV6-5 . CASGTQDYYNEQFF
TRBV19 . CASSMGQKNQPQHF
TRBV6-5 . CASSYTGVEQFF
TRBV28 . CASSFLGSGNTIYF
TRBV9 . CASSVRSTNEKLFF
TRBV7-2 . CASSLVWSSYEQYF
TRBV14 . CASSQVFGLVSADTQYF
TRBV14 few CASSQDRVRAFF
TRBV6-5 . CASSWTPEKLYGYTF
TRBV2 . CATHDGQGRETQYF
TRBV25-1 once CASSESFSTANGKLFF
TRBV9 once CASSEQDFTDTQYF
TRBV9 . CASSATGGSYEQYF
TRBV5-1 . CASSIRLANSQETQYF
TRBV2 . CASSVLGAQGAGELFF
TRBV7-3 . CASSLKGVRDRGHQETQYF
TRBV10-3 . CAISGDSNQPQHF
TRBV13 . CASSPINGGYEQFF
TRBV19 . CASSIGDRSTDTQYF